This T cell receptor beta chain is from a study of T cell responses to AZD1222 COVID-19 vaccine. Using immunoSEQ multiplex PCR, the repertoire was profiled, and TCRdb retains in-frame clones only, with some absent. The repertoire holds some 89,000 clones, with roughly 88% as singletons. The V segment lost 4 bases and the J segment 5 bases; nucleotides outside the gene matches: 8. The CDR3 consists of 15 residues. Germline V gene data show CDR1 as SGHRS and CDR2 as YFSETQ. This receptor was taken from an adult in good health. Specimen: peripheral blood, collected on day 0 of MenACWY control vaccination. The chain combines TRBV5-1 with TRBJ1-5; 8 bases match TRBD1. CDR3 sequence: CASSPTTGAHQPQHF. For the CDR3, the DNA is TGCGCCAGCAGCCCAACGACAGGGGCCCATCAGCCCCAGCATTTT.